Included here is one T cell receptor beta chain sequence, with context. Its antigen remains unknown. Surgery cases with the highest brain T cell transcript signatures were chosen for sequencing. Patients received at least one anti-epileptic drug before surgery. The sample belongs to a study of brain T cells in children with intractable seizures. Findings of the study overall: Only CDR3 sequence similarity suggested viral specificity, without known HCMV serostatus. Absence of clones before surgery may stem from lower sequencing depth.

V was cut by 0 bases and J by 6 bases, with 12 bases left in between. The CDR3 totals 14 residues. In germline, CDR1 is SGHRS, CDR2 YFSETQ. The method was immunoSEQ multiplex PCR; TCRdb's version includes in-frame clones alone and lacks a portion of them. The top ten clones hold about 24% of a sample with around 80,000 clones, more than 75% of them seen once. The V and J genes are TRBV5-1 and TRBJ1-1; D is unresolved. The starting material was peripheral blood, obtained at surgery. The sequence derives from a girl aged 2 to 10 with Rasmussen encephalitis and intractable seizures. The CDR3 loop is CASSLDEGEAEAFF. CDR3 sequence (DNA): TGCGCCAGCAGCTTGGATGAGGGTGAGGCTGAAGCTTTCTTT.